This T cell receptor (beta chain) is from a study of blood T cell repertoires in COVID-19. The table came from immunoSEQ multiplex PCR; TCRdb's copy has only in-frame clones and leaves some out. The table includes almost 200,000 clones, 85% to 90% detected once. The sequence was collected from a woman aged 70-85 years with acute or convalescent COVID-19. Sequenced: peripheral blood.

DNA of the CDR3: TGCGCCAGCAGGTTCGGGACTCAGAGCACAGATACGCAGTATTTT. It is translated as CASRFGTQSTDTQYF. The chain uses TRBV4-1 and TRBJ2-3, with D maybe TRBD2 (6 bases). V dropped 6 bases and J dropped 0 bases, with 13 bases sitting between them. The CDR3 spans 15 residues. Per the germline V gene, CDR1 is MGHRA and CDR2 is YSYEKL.